The rows below give T cell receptor beta chains drawn from one sample of a study of T cells after yellow fever vaccination. TCRdb called the 5' RACE reads again in MiXCR, with one record for every CDR3 protein. In the table there are approximately 170,000 distinct CDR3 sequences, roughly 9.6% of which are singletons. Material: CD8+ T cells sorted from PBMCs, obtained 15 days after the yellow fever booster vaccination. Receptors originate from a man between 18 and 35 years old who received the YFV17D yellow fever vaccine. CDR3s include the opening cysteine and the closing phenylalanine or tryptophan. The D gene is left open where the match is weak. Size values are once, few and many counts, or a class for expanded clones, and some rows have none.

v_gene,j_gene,d_gene,abundance,len,CDR3aa,CDR3nt
TRBV5-1,TRBJ1-5,-,few,15,CASSLRGGPGQPQHF,TGCGCCAGCAGCCTGCGTGGGGGCCCCGGACAGCCCCAGCATTTT
TRBV6-1,TRBJ1-2,-,-,12,CASSGAGPGYTF,TGTGCCAGCAGTGGAGCAGGACCCGGCTACACCTTC
TRBV5-5,TRBJ2-1,TRBD1,few,16,CASSFPGTGVNNEQFF,TGTGCCAGCAGCTTTCCCGGGACAGGGGTCAACAATGAGCAGTTCTTC
TRBV7-2,TRBJ1-1,-,few,14,CASSFNRDYTEAFF,TGTGCCAGCAGCTTCAACAGGGATTACACTGAAGCTTTCTTT
TRBV7-9,TRBJ2-7,TRBD2,few,14,CASSSGGIAYEQYF,TGTGCCAGCAGCTCCGGGGGGATAGCCTACGAGCAGTACTTC
TRBV4-3,TRBJ1-5,TRBD1,-,14,CASSPRTGWQPQHF,TGCGCCAGCAGCCCTAGGACAGGGTGGCAGCCCCAGCATTTT
TRBV28,TRBJ2-2,TRBD1,-,15,CASSAGTGETGELFF,TGTGCCAGCAGCGCCGGGACAGGGGAGACCGGGGAGCTGTTTTTT
TRBV4-1,TRBJ2-3,-,many,15,CASSQRWVGGDTQYF,TGCGCCAGCAGCCAACGGTGGGTTGGAGGGGATACGCAGTATTTT
TRBV15,TRBJ1-6,-,few,17,CATSFGVGNLDNSPLHF,TGTGCCACCAGCTTTGGGGTGGGGAACTTGGATAATTCACCCCTCCACTTT
TRBV19,TRBJ2-1,-,-,16,CASSIHALGSYNEQFF,TGTGCCAGTAGTATCCACGCGCTAGGGTCCTACAATGAGCAGTTCTTC
TRBV3-1,TRBJ1-3,-,-,18,CASSQGAGTDYSGNTIYF,TGTGCCAGCAGCCAAGGTGCGGGGACTGACTACTCTGGAAACACCATATATTTT
TRBV30,TRBJ1-1,-,-,11,CAWSRNTEAFF,TGTGCCTGGAGTAGGAACACTGAAGCTTTCTTT
TRBV2,TRBJ1-1,-,few,13,CASSRAEDTEAFF,TGTGCCAGCAGCCGCGCCGAGGACACTGAAGCTTTCTTT
TRBV20-1,TRBJ1-3,-,-,17,CSAPPDGQRSRGNTIYF,TGCAGTGCCCCCCCGGACGGACAGAGGTCTCGAGGAAACACCATATATTTT
TRBV7-9,TRBJ2-1,TRBD1,many,14,CASTSIGTGNEQFF,TGTGCCAGCACCTCTATCGGGACAGGGAATGAGCAGTTCTTC
TRBV28,TRBJ2-5,TRBD1,many,16,CASSREGTDARETQYF,TGTGCCAGCAGCCGCGAGGGGACAGACGCTCGAGAGACCCAGTACTTC
TRBV2,TRBJ1-5,-,few,15,CASRSTSGAGQPQHF,TGTGCCAGCAGGTCAACATCGGGCGCGGGTCAGCCCCAGCATTTT
TRBV7-9,TRBJ2-1,TRBD1,-,14,CASSLGDRVHEQFF,TGTGCCAGCAGCTTAGGGGACAGGGTTCATGAGCAGTTCTTC
TRBV6-2/TRBV6-3,TRBJ1-5,-,many,13,CASRTDSNQPQHF,TGTGCCAGCAGGACCGATAGCAATCAGCCCCAGCATTTT
TRBV27,TRBJ2-7,-,-,14,CASSPTQFLREQYF,TGTGCCAGCAGTCCCACACAATTCCTGCGCGAGCAGTACTTC
TRBV7-2,TRBJ2-1,-,few,13,CASSFPGRNEQFF,TGTGCCAGCAGCTTCCCGGGGCGGAATGAGCAGTTCTTC
TRBV5-5,TRBJ2-4,TRBD2,-,13,CASSFWGGNIQYF,TGTGCCAGCAGCTTTTGGGGGGGTAACATTCAGTACTTC
TRBV4-3,TRBJ2-3,TRBD2,-,14,CASSLGGNTDTQYF,TGCGCCAGCAGCCTCGGGGGGAACACAGATACGCAGTATTTT
TRBV30,TRBJ2-7,-,-,15,CAWNPPGEWAYEQYF,TGTGCCTGGAACCCTCCCGGGGAATGGGCCTACGAGCAGTACTTC
TRBV7-9,TRBJ1-2,-,-,13,CASSSVLVYGYTF,TGTGCCAGCAGCTCGGTCCTCGTCTATGGCTACACCTTC
TRBV7-8,TRBJ1-5,-,-,21,CASSLVRVRGTQGYSNQPQHF,TGTGCCAGCAGCTTAGTTCGAGTGAGGGGGACCCAGGGATATAGCAATCAGCCCCAGCATTTT
TRBV7-9,TRBJ2-5,TRBD1,few,15,CASSLSIRGQETQYF,TGTGCCAGCAGCTTGAGTATCAGGGGGCAAGAGACCCAGTACTTC
TRBV10-3,TRBJ2-1,-,many,15,CAISVEGGAYNEQFF,TGTGCCATCAGTGTAGAGGGGGGAGCCTACAATGAGCAGTTCTTC
TRBV18,TRBJ1-1,-,once,15,CASSPRSGLSTEAFF,TGTGCCAGCTCACCACGGTCGGGGCTGAGCACTGAAGCTTTCTTT
TRBV13,TRBJ2-3,-,-,13,CASSAHITDTQYF,TGTGCCAGCAGCGCCCACATCACAGATACGCAGTATTTT
TRBV19,TRBJ2-5,-,-,14,CASSIWGYQETQYF,TGTGCCAGTAGTATTTGGGGGTACCAAGAGACCCAGTACTTC
TRBV11-2,TRBJ2-1,TRBD2,few,15,CASSLMGGSMDEQFF,TGTGCCAGCAGCTTGATGGGAGGGTCCATGGATGAGCAGTTCTTC
TRBV3-1,TRBJ1-1,-,-,17,CASSRSMDLRSNTEAFF,TGTGCCAGCAGCCGCTCTATGGACCTAAGGTCGAACACTGAAGCTTTCTTT
TRBV7-8,TRBJ2-5,TRBD2,-,17,CASSLVTAGGYQETQYF,TGTGCCAGCAGCTTAGTAACGGCGGGGGGATACCAAGAGACCCAGTACTTC
TRBV19,TRBJ1-1,-,many,11,CASLTNTEAFF,TGTGCCAGTCTCACGAACACTGAAGCTTTCTTT
TRBV7-9,TRBJ1-1,TRBD1,few,17,CASSSTGGRIMNTEAFF,TGTGCCAGCAGCTCGACAGGGGGGCGTATCATGAACACTGAAGCTTTCTTT
TRBV4-3,TRBJ2-5,-,few,15,CASSQDSRGVGTQYF,TGCGCCAGCAGCCAAGATAGTCGGGGAGTGGGGACCCAGTACTTC
TRBV27,TRBJ2-3,-,-,15,CASSLGGRISDTQYF,TGTGCCAGCAGTTTGGGGGGCCGAATCTCAGATACGCAGTATTTT
TRBV7-1,TRBJ1-4,-,-,15,CASSSRPATNEKLFF,TGTGCCAGCAGCTCTCGACCCGCAACTAATGAAAAACTGTTTTTT
TRBV5-1,TRBJ2-1,-,many,14,CASSPMHPYNEQFF,TGCGCCAGCAGCCCGATGCATCCCTACAATGAGCAGTTCTTC
TRBV5-6,TRBJ1-1,-,-,13,CASSLISNTEAFF,TGTGCCAGCAGCTTGATATCGAACACTGAAGCTTTCTTT
TRBV28,TRBJ2-6,-,-,16,CASSLADISGANVLTF,TGTGCCAGCAGTTTGGCCGACATCTCTGGGGCCAACGTCCTGACTTTC
TRBV6-2/TRBV6-3,TRBJ1-2,-,-,16,CASSSAGRTGNYGYTF,TGTGCCAGCAGTTCGGCGGGTCGGACGGGGAACTATGGCTACACCTTC
TRBV5-6,TRBJ2-1,-,many,14,CASSLGPEGDEQFF,TGTGCCAGCAGCCTCGGACCAGAGGGCGATGAGCAGTTCTTC
TRBV6-5,TRBJ1-2,-,few,16,CASSYWPDRPDYGYTF,TGTGCCAGCAGTTACTGGCCAGACAGGCCCGACTATGGCTACACCTTC
TRBV6-2/TRBV6-3,TRBJ2-5,-,-,15,CASSYLGRVQETQYF,TGTGCCAGCAGTTACCTGGGGAGAGTGCAAGAGACCCAGTACTTC
TRBV29-1,TRBJ1-1,-,few,13,CSVGVGSNTEAFF,TGCAGCGTTGGGGTGGGTTCGAACACTGAAGCTTTCTTT
TRBV6-1,TRBJ2-1,-,few,10,CASSAPEQFF,TGTGCCAGCAGTGCCCCCGAGCAGTTCTTC
TRBV29-1,TRBJ2-1,-,many,12,CSVVILGNEQFF,TGCAGCGTTGTTATTCTGGGTAATGAGCAGTTCTTC
TRBV7-9,TRBJ2-7,TRBD1,-,15,CASSLPTGAGNEQYF,TGTGCCAGCAGCTTACCGACAGGGGCCGGGAACGAGCAGTACTTC
TRBV7-9,TRBJ1-1,-,few,15,CASSSTRVWDTEAFF,TGTGCCAGCAGCTCGACACGGGTGTGGGACACTGAAGCTTTCTTT
TRBV6-2/TRBV6-3,TRBJ1-1,-,many,16,CASSWKGSGFSTEAFF,TGTGCCAGCAGCTGGAAAGGGAGTGGCTTCAGCACTGAAGCTTTCTTT
TRBV6-2/TRBV6-3,TRBJ2-2,TRBD1,-,14,CATRGQGRTGELFF,TGTGCCACCCGCGGACAGGGACGGACCGGGGAGCTGTTTTTT
TRBV7-9,TRBJ2-1,-,many,15,CASSLAVWDNNEQFF,TGTGCCAGCAGCTTAGCGGTCTGGGATAACAATGAGCAGTTCTTC
TRBV29-1,TRBJ2-5,-,-,12,CSVEDLPGTQYF,TGCAGCGTTGAAGATCTCCCTGGGACCCAGTACTTC
TRBV29-1,TRBJ1-1,TRBD1,-,13,CSVVTGGVTEAFF,TGCAGCGTTGTGACAGGGGGCGTCACTGAAGCTTTCTTT
TRBV15,TRBJ2-5,TRBD2,few,15,CATSKGLAGKETQYF,TGTGCCACCAGCAAAGGACTAGCGGGGAAAGAGACCCAGTACTTC
TRBV6-6,TRBJ2-5,-,-,12,CASYEQGETQYF,TGTGCCAGCTACGAGCAGGGAGAGACCCAGTACTTC
TRBV12-3/TRBV12-4,TRBJ2-5,TRBD1,few,15,CASTWGTGGKETQYF,TGTGCCAGCACCTGGGGTACAGGGGGGAAAGAGACCCAGTACTTC
TRBV7-9,TRBJ2-3,TRBD1,-,15,CASSYWTGGTDTQYF,TGTGCCAGCAGCTATTGGACAGGGGGCACAGATACGCAGTATTTT